The 21 T cell receptor beta chains below all came from one sample that was sequenced in a study of blood T cell repertoires in COVID-19. Assay: immunoSEQ multiplex PCR; the TCRdb copy retains only in-frame clones and omits some. The sample carries 380,000 or so clones, approximately 86% recorded once. The sample taken for sequencing was PBMCs or T cells enriched from blood (not recorded which). All receptors derive from a woman between 40 and 50 years old with acute COVID-19.

The chain combines TRBV11-3 with TRBJ2-3; TRBD1 aligns across 11 bases. With 4 bases clipped from V and 5 bases from J, the junction kept 8 bases outside the gene matches. Germline assignment: CDR1 SGHNT and CDR2 YENEEA. The CDR3 runs 16 residues. The CDR3 here is CASSSDRGLEGDTQYF. As DNA, the CDR3 is TGTGCCAGCAGCTCGGACAGGGGGCTTGAAGGAGATACGCAGTATTTT.

The rearrangement links TRBV2 to TRBJ1-5; TRBD1 might be the D (6 bases). This CDR3 comprises 15 residues. Germline CDR1 reads SNHLY; CDR2 reads FYNNEI. Trimming took off 6 bases at V and 1 base at J, with 13 bases between the two ends. The CDR3 reads CASRRGSQSNQPQHF. CDR3 DNA: TGTGCCAGCAGGAGGGGGAGTCAGAGCAATCAGCCCCAGCATTTT.

The rearrangement uses TRBV10-3 and TRBJ1-2; weak D call: TRBD1 (5 bases). The CDR3 totals 20 residues. V lost 5 bases, J lost 3 bases, and 31 bases lay in between. CDR1 ENHRY and CDR2 SYGVKD come from the germline V gene. CDR3 region: CAISSGEKSWPRSLDYGYTF. CDR3 coding DNA: TGTGCCATCAGTTCGGGGGAGAAGTCGTGGCCGCGGAGTTTAGACTATGGCTACACCTTC.

V usage is TRBV5-1 and J usage is TRBJ2-1; D is ambiguous. V shed 2 bases and J shed 0 bases, with 9 bases lying between them. Germline-derived CDR1 and CDR2 are SGHRS and YFSETQ. This CDR3 is 15 amino acids long. The CDR3 DNA reads TGCGCCAGCAGCTTAGGCAGGCTCTCCTACAATGAGCAGTTCTTC. Its translation is CASSLGRLSYNEQFF.

DNA of the CDR3: TGTGCCAGCAGCTTGCGGGCAGGTGGAGGGGAAAAACTGTTTTTT. It encodes CASSLRAGGGEKLFF. The rearrangement joins TRBV5-4 to TRBJ1-4; D unclear. Germline CDR1 is SGHNT and CDR2 is YYREEE (reference sequence). Trimming left V 1 base short and J 8 bases short, with 15 bases between. This CDR3 region has 15 residues.

The chain recombines TRBV30 with TRBJ1-4; TRBD1 aligns across 10 bases. The V and J ends lost 1 base and 4 bases, in that order; junction bases with no gene match: 6. The CDR3 extends over 16 amino acids. The germline gives CDR1 GTSNPN, CDR2 SVGIG (reference sequence). The CDR3 sequence: CAWSGGTGEHNEKLFF. The CDR3, as DNA: TGTGCCTGGAGTGGCGGGACAGGGGAACATAATGAAAAACTGTTTTTT.

The V and J genes are TRBV15 and TRBJ2-5; 13 bases are shared with TRBD2. There are 17 residues in the CDR3. V gave up 5 bases and J gave up 3 bases; unmatched junction bases: 9. Germline V gene sequence: CDR1 LNHNV, CDR2 YYDKDF (reference sequence). CDR3: CATSGQTSGGPEETQYF. The CDR3 coding sequence is TGTGCCACCAGCGGGCAGACTAGCGGGGGGCCCGAAGAGACCCAGTACTTC.

About this clone itself: Compared with germline, one end of the junction differs, possibly owing to a read error. The V and J genes are TRBV6-5 and TRBJ2-5; unclear D gene. CDR1 is MNHEY, CDR2 SVGAGI, per germline. The length of the CDR3 is 13 residues. CDR3 in amino acids: CASSDSILETQYF. CDR3 nucleotides: TGTGCCAGCAGTGACTCAATCCTAGAGACCCAGTACTTC.

This chain connects TRBV5-8 to TRBJ1-1; possibly TRBD1 for D (5 bases). Trimming pared 1 base from V and 0 bases from J, leaving 13 bases between. Germline V gives CDR1 SGHTS, CDR2 YDEGEE. The CDR3 is 16 residues long. The CDR3 DNA sequence: TGTGCCAGCAGCTTGCAGGCAGGGTCCCTGAACACTGAAGCTTTCTTT. This encodes CASSLQAGSLNTEAFF.

The chain combines TRBV2 with TRBJ1-1, with D tentatively TRBD1 (6 bases). Germline V lookup: CDR1 SNHLY, CDR2 FYNNEI. Trimming removed 6 bases at V and 4 bases at J, with 18 bases between. The CDR3 loop spans 15 amino acids. CDR3 coding DNA: TGTGCCAGCAGGGCCGAACAGGGAGGGGGCACTGAAGCTTTCTTT. Its translation: CASRAEQGGGTEAFF.

The rearrangement uses TRBV14 and TRBJ2-7; D perhaps matches TRBD1 (5 bases). V dropped 4 bases and J dropped 7 bases, with 14 bases sitting between them. Germline CDR1 is SGHDN and CDR2 is FVKESK. CDR3 size: 13 residues. The chain's CDR3 is CASSPNQGREQYF. For the CDR3, the DNA is TGTGCCAGCAGCCCCAATCAGGGCAGGGAGCAGTACTTC.

The V gene is TRBV2, the J gene TRBJ2-7, with D possibly being TRBD1 (6 bases). This CDR3 is built from 13 residues. The V and J ends lost 6 bases and 2 bases respectively, with 11 bases between them. Germline loops: CDR1 SNHLY, CDR2 FYNNEI. In nucleotides, the CDR3 is TGTGCCAGCAGCGTGGACAGTGCCTACGAGCAGTACTTC. Its translation: CASSVDSAYEQYF.

V gene TRBV5-1 combines with J gene TRBJ1-3; the match to TRBD1 covers 9 bases. The CDR3 is 15 amino acids. Per germline, CDR1 SGHRS and CDR2 YFSETQ. J gave up 4 bases and V 4 bases, and 6 bases lay outside the gene matches. The CDR3 here is CASSVTGTGGNTIYF. For the CDR3, the DNA is TGCGCCAGCAGCGTTACCGGGACAGGGGGAAACACCATATATTTT. Complete variable domain (other parts from reference TRBV5-1 and TRBJ1-3): KAGVTQTPRYLIKTRGQQVTLSCSPISGHRSVSWYQQTPGQGLQFLFEYFSETQRNKGNFPGRFSGRQFSNSRSEMNVSTLELGDSALYLCASSVTGTGGNTIYFGEGSWLTVV.

The chain employs TRBV28 and TRBJ1-2; tentatively, D is TRBD1 (6 bases). V lost 2 bases and J 7 bases, leaving 17 bases between the germline ends. Germline-derived CDR1 and CDR2 are MDHEN and SYDVKM. The CDR3 runs 15 residues. The CDR3 here is CASSLRGRGSSGYTF. DNA of the CDR3: TGTGCCAGCAGTTTAAGGGGCAGGGGAAGCTCTGGCTACACCTTC.

The CDR3 DNA follows: TGTGCCAGTAGTCCTCTCAGACAGGGGGATGAAAAACTGTTTTTT. Amino acids: CASSPLRQGDEKLFF. This chain joins TRBV19 and TRBJ1-4, with 9 bases identical to TRBD1. Germline V gene sequence: CDR1 LNHDA, CDR2 SQIVND (reference sequence). This CDR3 spans 15 amino acids. J lost 6 bases, V lost 5 bases, and 7 bases had no gene match. The variable domain in full, with the rest retrieved from reference TRBV19 and TRBJ1-4, is DGGITQSPKYLFRKEGQNVTLSCEQNLNHDAMYWYRQDPGQGLRLIYYSQIVNDFQKGDIAEGYSVSREKKESFPLTVTSAQKNPTAFYLCASSPLRQGDEKLFFGSGTQLSVL.

As to this clone: This sequence is one base from a far larger clone and is likely a read error. The chain employs TRBV9 and TRBJ1-1; possibly TRBD1 for D (5 bases). The germline V and J ends were trimmed by 4 bases and 2 bases, with 9 bases remaining between them. From germline, CDR1 is SGDLS and CDR2 YYNGEE. CDR3 length: 13 residues. The chain's CDR3 is CASSRGHNTEAFF. DNA for the CDR3: TGTGCCAGCAGCCGAGGACATAACACTGAAGCTTTCTTT.

This clone has a single count. The CDR3 DNA reads as TGCGCCAGCAGCCAACCCCTCCGGGGGGTGGCTGAGCAGTTCTTC. Translated: CASSQPLRGVAEQFF. The genes are TRBV4-1 and TRBJ2-1; 7 bases are shared with TRBD2. The CDR3 is made up of 15 amino acids. Trimming removed 2 bases from V and 9 bases from J; junction bases left unmatched: 10. Germline V lookup: CDR1 MGHRA, CDR2 YSYEKL.

The chain carries TRBV5-6 and TRBJ2-7, with 9 bases identical to TRBD1. The CDR3 totals 14 residues. CDR1 and CDR2 (germline): SGHDT, YYEEEE. The V segment lost 3 bases and the J segment 0 bases; nucleotides outside the gene matches: 1. The CDR3 here is CASSWGQGSYEQYF. CDR3 nucleotide sequence: TGTGCCAGCAGCTGGGGACAGGGCTCCTACGAGCAGTACTTC. Supplemented by reference TRBV5-6 and TRBJ2-7, the full variable domain reads DAGVTQSPTHLIKTRGQQVTLRCSPKSGHDTVSWYQQALGQGPQFIFQYYEEEERQRGNFPDRFSGHQFPNYSSELNVNALLLGDSALYLCASSWGQGSYEQYFGPGTRLTVT.

The rearrangement joins TRBV24-1 to TRBJ2-1; TRBD2 might be the D (6 bases). The germline V and J ends were trimmed by 2 bases and 7 bases, with 14 bases remaining between them. Germline V gives CDR1 KGHDR, CDR2 SFDVKD. This CDR3 has 15 amino acids. The CDR3 DNA reads as TGTGCCACCAGTGATTCGGGCAGGGAGGAAAATGAGCAGTTCTTC. Residues: CATSDSGREENEQFF.

The chain has TRBV30 and TRBJ1-6; 7 bases are shared with TRBD1. Germline V gene data show CDR1 as GTSNPN and CDR2 as SVGIG (reference sequence). The CDR3 extends over 17 amino acids. The V and J ends lost 4 bases and 0 bases, in that order; junction bases with no gene match: 9. The CDR3 loop is CAWTDLQGSSYNSPLHF. CDR3 in DNA: TGTGCCTGGACTGACTTACAGGGGAGCTCCTATAATTCACCCCTCCACTTT.

Comments on this clone: Other DNA sequences in the sample encode the same CDR3. J is TRBJ1-1 and V is TRBV19; D unresolved. V gave up 5 bases and J gave up 1 base, with 8 bases separating them. CDR3 length: 13 amino acids. Germline CDR1 is LNHDA and CDR2 is SQIVND (reference sequence). DNA of the CDR3: TGTGCCAGTAGTCGGCAGGAGAACACTGAAGCTTTCTTT. Residues: CASSRQENTEAFF. Full variable domain (rest looked up from reference TRBV19 and TRBJ1-1): DGGITQSPKYLFRKEGQNVTLSCEQNLNHDAMYWYRQDPGQGLRLIYYSQIVNDFQKGDIAEGYSVSREKKESFPLTVTSAQKNPTAFYLCASSRQENTEAFFGQGTRLTVV.